The sample holds one count of the clone carrying this TCR beta chain. V lost 4 bases, J lost 4 bases, and 5 bases stayed unmatched. The CDR3 is made up of 15 amino acids. The germline V gene encodes CDR1 KGHDR and CDR2 SFDVKD. Allocation to cohorts depended on clinical history reported by the participants. The sample comes from a study of blood T cell repertoires in COVID-19. Study at large: Specimens from acute and convalescent COVID-19 originated in the United States, Italy and Spain.

Sequencing was performed with immunoSEQ multiplex PCR; in TCRdb, only in-frame clones are kept and a portion is missing. This table holds around 300,000 clones, around 87% found once. The sequenced sample consisted of PBMCs or T cells enriched from blood (not recorded which). The chain is built from TRBV24-1 and TRBJ1-3; TRBD1 aligns across 8 bases. This clonotype originated in a woman in her twenties or thirties who had recovered from COVID-19. CDR3 sequence reads: CATSDPGQGGNTIYF. CDR3 in DNA: TGTGCCACCAGTGACCCAGGACAGGGAGGAAACACCATATATTTT.